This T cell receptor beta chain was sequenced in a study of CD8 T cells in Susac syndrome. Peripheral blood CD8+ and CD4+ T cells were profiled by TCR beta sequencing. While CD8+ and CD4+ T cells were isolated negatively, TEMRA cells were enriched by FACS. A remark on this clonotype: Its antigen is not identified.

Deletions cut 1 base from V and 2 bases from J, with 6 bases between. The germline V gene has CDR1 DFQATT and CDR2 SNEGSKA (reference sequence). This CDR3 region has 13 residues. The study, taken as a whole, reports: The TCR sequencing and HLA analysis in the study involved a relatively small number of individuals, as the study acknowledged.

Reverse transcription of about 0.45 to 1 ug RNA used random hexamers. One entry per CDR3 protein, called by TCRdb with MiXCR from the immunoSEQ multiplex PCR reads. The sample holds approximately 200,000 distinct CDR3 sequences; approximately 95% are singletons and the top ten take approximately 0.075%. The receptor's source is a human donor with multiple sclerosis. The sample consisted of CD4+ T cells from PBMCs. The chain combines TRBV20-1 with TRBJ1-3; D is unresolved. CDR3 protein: CSARAQTGNTIYF. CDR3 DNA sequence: TGCAGTGCTAGAGCCCAAACTGGAAACACCATATATTTT.